This TCR beta chain appears in the sequencing data of a study of T cells in Graves' hyperthyroidism and ophthalmopathy. In the study overall: Upon initial diagnosis and before any treatment, peripheral blood was collected. Notes on the study in general: Researchers report that a 13 V-J model separated ophthalmopathy from stable hyperthyroidism.

With respect to this clonotype: Its antigen is not known.

Every diagnosis used clinical symptoms, serum thyroxine and TRAb, thyroid ultrasound and orbital computed tomography. The germline V gene has CDR1 SGHDT and CDR2 YYEEEE. The CDR3 spans 13 residues. V was pared by 3 bases and J by 7 bases, with 14 bases between. It was RNA transcripts that yielded the amplified TCR beta CDR3 regions. First-round RT-PCR with HTBI primers amplified the TCR CDR3 region. TCRdb reprocessed the multiplex PCR reads with MiXCR, giving one entry per CDR3 protein. Here the sample spans under 40,000 distinct CDR3 sequences, roughly 50% being singletons. The chain couples TRBV5-6 to TRBJ2-7; either TRBD1 or TRBD2 may supply D (5 bases each). Sequencing was performed on blood. The sequence was collected from a man between 40 and 49 years old with Graves' ophthalmopathy. The CDR3 loop reads CASSWGSHSEQYF. The CDR3 region has the DNA TGTGCCAGCAGCTGGGGGAGCCACTCGGAGCAGTACTTC.